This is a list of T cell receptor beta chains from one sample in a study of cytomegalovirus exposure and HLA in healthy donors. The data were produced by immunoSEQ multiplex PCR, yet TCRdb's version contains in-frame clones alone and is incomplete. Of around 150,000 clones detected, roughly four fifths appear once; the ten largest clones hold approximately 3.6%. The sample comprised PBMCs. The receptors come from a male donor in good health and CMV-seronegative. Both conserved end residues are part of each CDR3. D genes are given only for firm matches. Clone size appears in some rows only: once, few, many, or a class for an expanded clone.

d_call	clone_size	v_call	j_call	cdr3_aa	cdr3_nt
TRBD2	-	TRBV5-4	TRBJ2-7	CASSLTGTSGYEQYF	TGTGCCAGCAGCTTGACTGGGACTAGCGGCTACGAGCAGTACTTC
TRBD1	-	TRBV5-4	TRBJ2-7	CASSPWDRDSYEQYF	TGTGCCAGCAGCCCGTGGGACAGGGACTCCTACGAGCAGTACTTC
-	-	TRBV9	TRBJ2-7	CASSHETVDEQYF	TGTGCCAGCAGTCATGAGACAGTGGACGAGCAGTACTTC
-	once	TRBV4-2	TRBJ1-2	CASSQEGGGGWDGYTF	TGTGCCAGCAGCCAAGAAGGTGGCGGGGGGTGGGACGGCTACACCTTC
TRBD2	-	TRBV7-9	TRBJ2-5	CASSLRRGTSEVQETQYF	TGTGCCAGCAGCTTAAGGAGGGGGACTAGCGAGGTCCAAGAGACCCAGTACTTC
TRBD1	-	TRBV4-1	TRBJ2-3	CASSQRTGFTDTQYF	TGCGCCAGCAGCCAGAGGACAGGTTTCACAGATACGCAGTATTTT
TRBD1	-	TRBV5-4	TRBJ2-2	CASSLLETGHTGELFF	TGTGCCAGCAGCTTGTTGGAGACAGGGCACACCGGGGAGCTGTTTTTT
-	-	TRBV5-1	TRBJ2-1	CASSLASAILEEQFF	TGCGCCAGCAGCTTGGCCTCTGCAATACTAGAAGAGCAGTTCTTC
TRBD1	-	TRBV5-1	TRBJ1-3	CASSLFGLTGTGGPGNTIYF	TGCGCCAGCAGCTTGTTTGGGTTGACCGGGACAGGGGGACCTGGAAACACCATATATTTT
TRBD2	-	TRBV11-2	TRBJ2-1	CASSQGVAGYPYNEQFF	TGTGCCAGCAGCCAAGGGGTAGCGGGATACCCCTACAATGAGCAGTTCTTC
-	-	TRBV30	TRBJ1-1	CAWSPTGGGGPEAFF	TGTGCCTGGAGTCCGACCGGGGGCGGGGGGCCTGAAGCTTTCTTT
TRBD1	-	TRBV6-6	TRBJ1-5	CASILGQGATQPQHF	TGTGCCAGCATCCTGGGACAGGGGGCGACTCAGCCCCAGCATTTT
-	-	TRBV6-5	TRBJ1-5	CASSYLRGQPQHF	TGTGCCAGCAGTTACTTACGCGGTCAGCCCCAGCATTTT
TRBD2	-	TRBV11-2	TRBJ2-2	CASSPTSRELFF	TGTGCCAGCAGCCCGACTAGCCGGGAGCTGTTTTTT
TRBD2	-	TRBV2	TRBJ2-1	CAIPSGAINNEQFF	TGTGCCATTCCCAGCGGGGCCATAAACAATGAGCAGTTCTTC
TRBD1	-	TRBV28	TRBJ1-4	CASSSRRGRSEKLFF	TGTGCCAGCAGTTCGCGCAGGGGGCGGAGTGAAAAACTGTTTTTT
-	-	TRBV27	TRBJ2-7	CASVGPNEQYF	TGTGCCAGCGTCGGTCCCAACGAGCAGTACTTC
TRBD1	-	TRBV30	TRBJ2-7	CAWSAGQGFYEQYF	TGTGCCTGGAGTGCCGGACAGGGGTTTTACGAGCAGTACTTC
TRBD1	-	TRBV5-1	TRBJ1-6	CASSKGQSNSPLHF	TGCGCCAGCAGCAAGGGACAGAGTAATTCACCCCTCCACTTT
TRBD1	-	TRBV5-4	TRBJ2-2	CASSMDRVIDTGELFF	TGTGCCAGCAGCATGGACAGGGTCATAGACACCGGGGAGCTGTTTTTT
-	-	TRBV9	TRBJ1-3	CASSSRVNSGNTIYF	TGTGCCAGCAGCTCGAGGGTGAACTCTGGAAACACCATATATTTT
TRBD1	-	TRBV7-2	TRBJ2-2	CASSSRTGDTGELFF	TGTGCCAGCAGCTCCAGGACAGGGGACACCGGGGAGCTGTTTTTT
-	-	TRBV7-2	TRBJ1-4	CASRSYSGGDEKLFF	TGTGCCAGCAGGTCCTACAGCGGGGGAGATGAAAAACTGTTTTTT
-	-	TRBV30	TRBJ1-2	CAWSVRDGGYTF	TGTGCCTGGAGTGTACGGGATGGCGGCTACACCTTC
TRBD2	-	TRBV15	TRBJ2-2	CATKASRENGELFF	TGTGCCACCAAGGCCTCGCGGGAGAACGGGGAGCTGTTTTTT
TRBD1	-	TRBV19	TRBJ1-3	CASSWDRGRGNTIYF	TGTGCCAGTAGTTGGGACAGGGGTAGAGGAAACACCATATATTTT
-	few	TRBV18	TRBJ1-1	CASSPSGNTEAFF	TGTGCCAGCTCACCATCAGGGAACACTGAAGCTTTCTTT
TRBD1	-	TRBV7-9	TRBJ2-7	CASSSPGQGTYEQYF	TGTGCCAGCAGCTCACCGGGACAGGGTACCTACGAGCAGTACTTC
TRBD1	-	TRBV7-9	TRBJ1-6	CASSQRGQGDSPLHF	TGTGCCAGCAGCCAGCGAGGACAGGGAGATTCACCCCTCCACTTT
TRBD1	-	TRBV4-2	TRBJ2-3	CASSTRDRVGADTQYF	TGTGCCAGCAGCACCCGGGACAGGGTGGGCGCAGATACGCAGTATTTT
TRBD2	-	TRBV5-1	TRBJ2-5	CASSLGASGWETQYF	TGCGCCAGCAGCTTGGGGGCTAGCGGGTGGGAGACCCAGTACTTC
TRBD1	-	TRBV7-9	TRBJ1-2	CSSSLVGQEDPYYGYTF	TGTTCCAGCAGCTTAGTGGGACAGGAGGATCCGTACTATGGCTACACCTTC
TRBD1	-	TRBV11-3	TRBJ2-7	CASSEAGTGIYEQYF	TGTGCCAGCAGCGAGGCCGGGACAGGAATCTACGAGCAGTACTTC
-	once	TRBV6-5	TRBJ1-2	CASSYSRLNYGYTF	TGTGCCAGCAGTTACTCTCGACTGAACTATGGCTACACCTTC
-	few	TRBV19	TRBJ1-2	CASRSAGGYTF	TGTGCCAGTAGGAGTGCCGGTGGCTACACCTTC
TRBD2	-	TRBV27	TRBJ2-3	CASSPNPLAGDTDTQYF	TGTGCCAGCAGTCCAAACCCCCTAGCGGGTGACACAGATACGCAGTATTTT
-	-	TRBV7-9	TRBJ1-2	CASSPDRGGYGYTF	TGTGCCAGCAGTCCAGATCGGGGGGGCTATGGCTACACCTTC
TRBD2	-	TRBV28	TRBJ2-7	CASSLGGRGSYEQYF	TGTGCCAGCAGTTTAGGCGGGAGGGGGTCCTACGAGCAGTACTTC
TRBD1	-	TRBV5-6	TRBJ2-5	CASRPRQGGAQYF	TGTGCCAGCAGGCCCCGACAGGGGGGGGCCCAGTACTTC
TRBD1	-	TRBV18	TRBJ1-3	CASSPRQGLGTSSGNTIYF	TGTGCCAGCTCACCTCGACAGGGGCTAGGCACGAGCTCTGGAAACACCATATATTTT
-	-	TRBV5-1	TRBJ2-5	CASSLGAGETQYF	TGCGCCAGCAGCTTGGGTGCGGGCGAGACCCAGTACTTC
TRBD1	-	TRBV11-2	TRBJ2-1	CASSLAGTDNEQFF	TGTGCCAGCAGCTTAGCGGGGACAGACAATGAGCAGTTCTTC
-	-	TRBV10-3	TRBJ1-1	CAIRTGTKETEAFF	TGTGCCATCAGGACCGGGACAAAGGAGACTGAAGCTTTCTTT
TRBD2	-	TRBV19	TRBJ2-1	CASSIGSGRANEQFF	TGTGCCAGTAGTATCGGTAGCGGGAGGGCCAATGAGCAGTTCTTC
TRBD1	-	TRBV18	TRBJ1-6	CASSPTGTDSPLHF	TGTGCCAGCTCACCGACAGGGACTGATTCACCCCTCCACTTT